This TCR beta chain was obtained from a study of identical twins. This clonotype has only a few counts. The antigen remains undetermined. Study results and limitations: Invariant populations such as MAIT and iNKT cells could partly muddle zero-insertion analyses.

Germline CDR1 reads MNHEY; CDR2 reads SVGEGT. This CDR3 region has 15 residues. Trimming removed 6 bases at V and 3 bases at J, with 17 bases between. The cDNA had a unique molecular identifier and a template-switch universal primer site. TCRdb passed the 5' RACE reads through MiXCR, listing each CDR3 protein once. The table includes about 190,000 distinct CDR3 sequences, approximately 15% detected once. The same specimen was also included in a second study, on T cells expressing NK-cell markers. That report notes: Seven sequenced donors out of eight were HCMV-seropositive, one seronegative.

Material: CD8+ T cells sorted from blood. This sequence was found in a woman aged 18-35 years in good health. The chain couples TRBV6-2 or TRBV6-3 to TRBJ1-1; tentatively, D is TRBD1 (6 bases). The CDR3 DNA sequence: TGTGCCAGCAGGCCAAACAAAGGGGGTGACACTGAAGCTTTCTTT. This gives the protein CASRPNKGGDTEAFF.